Presented here are 29 T cell receptor beta chains from one specimen sequenced in a study of blood T cells in healthy people across ages. It was with a sample-barcoded 5' primer and a J-beta primer mix that a second PCR of roughly 6 to 12 cycles was run. Each CDR3 protein gets one entry after TCRdb re-called the 5' RACE reads with MiXCR. The profile covers under 1,000,000 distinct CDR3 sequences, with about 34% appearing a single time and over 10% taken by the ten largest. The sample consisted of blood. The receptors were sampled from a man younger than 30 in good health.

The chain is built from TRBV6-2 or TRBV6-3 and TRBJ2-1; the D gene is possibly TRBD1 (5 bases). Germline lookup yields CDR1 MNHEY and CDR2 SVGEGT. The CDR3 length is 13 residues. V dropped 10 bases and J dropped 5 bases, with 15 bases sitting between them. This chain's CDR3 is CATSPQENNEQFF. The CDR3 coding sequence is TGTGCCACATCCCCACAGGAAAACAATGAGCAGTTCTTC.

The gene calls are TRBV28 and TRBJ2-1, with a possible D match to TRBD1 (5 bases). This CDR3 comprises 16 residues. Germline CDR1 and CDR2: MDHEN and SYDVKM. Trimming cost V 1 base and J 3 bases, with 13 bases left between them. The CDR3 is CASSLYYRQIYNEQFF. The CDR3 region has the DNA TGTGCCAGCAGTTTATACTACAGGCAGATCTACAATGAGCAGTTCTTC.

J is TRBJ1-5 and V is TRBV6-5; 9 bases fit TRBD1. The CDR3 covers 14 residues. Germline CDR1 reads MNHEY; CDR2 reads SVGAGI. V trimming: 6 bases; J trimming: 4 bases; junction bases outside the gene matches: 4. The CDR3 here is CASRVGQGNQPQHF. CDR3 sequence (DNA): TGTGCCAGCAGGGTGGGACAGGGTAATCAGCCCCAGCATTTT.

In this sample, this clonotype turned up a few times. The chain joins TRBV4-2 to TRBJ2-7; weak D call: TRBD2 (6 bases). With 1 base removed from V and 4 bases from J, the gap between germline ends came to 14 bases. The germline V gene encodes CDR1 LGHNA and CDR2 YNFKEQ. The CDR3 extends over 15 amino acids. In DNA form, the CDR3 reads TGTGCCAGCAGCCAAGTGTTCGCGGGGCAGTACGAGCAGTACTTC. It is translated as CASSQVFAGQYEQYF.

The genes are TRBV5-6 and TRBJ2-7; D may be TRBD1 (6 bases). V lost 2 bases to trimming and J lost 3 bases, with 18 bases between them. The CDR3 has 16 residues. Looked up from germline, CDR1 is SGHDT and CDR2 is YYEEEE. CDR3 bases: TGTGCCAGCAGCTTTTCGCCGGGACACCTCCTCTACGAGCAGTACTTC. Protein sequence: CASSFSPGHLLYEQYF.

V gene TRBV4-1 combines with J gene TRBJ2-6; D is undetermined. Trimming removed 1 base at V and 1 base at J, with 5 bases between. CDR3 size: 15 residues. The germline gives CDR1 MGHRA, CDR2 YSYEKL. In DNA form, the CDR3 reads TGCGCCAGCAGCCAAGTGACTTCTGGGGCCAACGTCCTGACTTTC. Translation gives CASSQVTSGANVLTF.

The genes are TRBV27 and TRBJ1-6, with D possibly being TRBD1 (6 bases). The length of the CDR3 is 13 residues. The V and J ends lost 6 bases and 9 bases respectively, with 12 bases between them. Per the germline V gene, CDR1 is MNHEY and CDR2 is SMNVEV (reference sequence). The chain's CDR3 is CASRGTGLSPLHF. The CDR3 bases are TGTGCCAGCAGGGGAACAGGGCTTTCACCCCTCCACTTT.

The chain carries TRBV2 and TRBJ2-5; 8 bases agree with TRBD2. Trimming at V came to 1 base and at J to 5 bases, leaving 6 bases not matched to a gene. This CDR3 is built from 15 residues. Looked up from germline, CDR1 is SNHLY and CDR2 is FYNNEI. The CDR3 DNA reads TGTGCCAGCAGTGAAGACGGGGGGGCCTCGGAGACCCAGTACTTC. Translation: CASSEDGGASETQYF.

The chain recombines TRBV7-3 with TRBJ2-1, with D possibly TRBD2 on 5 matching bases. The germline CDR1 and CDR2 sequences are SGHTA and FQGTGA. With 5 bases removed from V and 3 bases from J, the gap between germline ends came to 14 bases. The CDR3 totals 15 residues. The CDR3 loop is CASSRGRADYNEQFF. CDR3 DNA sequence: TGTGCCAGCAGCCGCGGACGAGCGGACTACAATGAGCAGTTCTTC.

In its sample, this clonotype was seen a few times. A much larger clone differs from this one at a single base, so this may be a read error. This chain connects TRBV5-1 to TRBJ2-5; tentative D call: TRBD1 (6 bases). V shed 3 bases and J shed 4 bases, with 10 bases lying between them. The CDR3 totals 13 residues. The V gene's germline CDR1 is SGHRS and CDR2 YFSETQ. For the CDR3, the DNA is TGCGCCAGCAGCTGGGGGCTGGGAGAGACCCAGTACTTC. Translating it yields CASSWGLGETQYF.

This clonotype was seen a handful of times. The gene calls are TRBV29-1 and TRBJ1-1; no clear D gene. Trimming stripped 1 base from V and 10 bases from J, with 25 bases between. The CDR3 runs to 16 residues. CDR1 SQVTM and CDR2 ANQGSEA come from the germline V gene. The CDR3 spells CSVEGIKKRAARAAFF. The CDR3 DNA sequence: TGCAGCGTTGAAGGAATAAAAAAACGGGCTGCTAGGGCAGCTTTCTTT.

This clonotype was counted between two and nine times. V gene TRBV4-2 combines with J gene TRBJ2-2, with D possibly matching TRBD2 (6 bases). Germline CDR1 is LGHNA and CDR2 is YNFKEQ. V lost 0 bases and J lost 6, with 8 bases in between. This CDR3 comprises 14 residues. Written as DNA, the CDR3 is TGTGCCAGCAGCCAAGATACTAGCTCCGGGGAGCTGTTTTTT. Translation: CASSQDTSSGELFF.

This clonotype has at least ten counts. V gene TRBV12-3 or TRBV12-4 combines with J gene TRBJ2-1, with D unclear. This CDR3 is built from 15 residues. V dropped 5 bases and J dropped 3 bases, with 14 bases sitting between them. This CDR3 is CASSRAGRDYNEQFF. The CDR3, as DNA: TGTGCCAGCAGTCGGGCAGGTAGGGACTACAATGAGCAGTTCTTC.

This chain uses TRBV2 with TRBJ2-1; perhaps TRBD2 as D (5 bases). Germline V CDR1 and CDR2: SNHLY, FYNNEI. This CDR3 region has 17 residues. Trimming shortened V by 1 base and J by 2 bases, and 15 bases separated the two germline ends. The CDR3 spells CASSEVLALGAYNEQFF. DNA of the CDR3: TGTGCCAGCAGTGAAGTCCTAGCACTCGGAGCCTACAATGAGCAGTTCTTC.

The sample holds a few counts of this clonotype. The J gene is TRBJ1-2, the V gene TRBV27; D is possibly TRBD1 (6 bases). Germline CDR1 reads MNHEY; CDR2 reads SMNVEV (reference sequence). Trimming stripped 2 bases from V and 8 bases from J, with 24 bases between. The CDR3 totals 17 residues. The CDR3 DNA is TGTGCCAGCAGTTTAGCTGGGGGCTTCCCCCTTCGTCGAGGCTACACCTTC. Residues: CASSLAGGFPLRRGYTF.

This clonotype came up a few times. This chain links TRBV15 with TRBJ2-1, with TRBD1 identical over 8 bases. The CDR3 is made up of 16 amino acids. Germline V CDR1 and CDR2: LNHNV, YYDKDF (reference sequence). Unmatched junction bases numbered 9, after V lost 1 base and J lost 7 bases. The CDR3 loop reads CATSRGQDRVSNEQFF. Written as DNA, the CDR3 is TGTGCCACCAGCAGAGGCCAGGACAGGGTCTCGAATGAGCAGTTCTTC.

The chain has TRBV2 and TRBJ1-4, with 7 bases aligning to TRBD1. The CDR3 loop spans 14 amino acids. CDR1 SNHLY and CDR2 FYNNEI come from the germline V gene. Trimming removed 6 bases from V and 8 bases from J; junction bases left unmatched: 9. The chain's CDR3 is CASRSTGWGEKLFF. The CDR3, as DNA: TGTGCCAGCAGATCGACAGGGTGGGGGGAAAAACTGTTTTTT.

This clonotype was seen many times. CDR3 residues: CASSFGARETQYF. As DNA, the CDR3 is TGTGCCAGCAGTTTCGGGGCCCGGGAGACCCAGTACTTC. V usage is TRBV12-3 or TRBV12-4 and J usage is TRBJ2-5; D may correspond to TRBD1 or TRBD2 (5 bases each). Trimming took off 3 bases at V and 5 bases at J, with 10 bases between the two ends. The CDR3 loop spans 13 amino acids.

The V gene is TRBV20-1, the J gene TRBJ2-7, with TRBD2 identical over 7 bases. Trimming at V came to 7 bases and at J to 7 bases, leaving 16 bases not matched to a gene. CDR3 size: 14 residues. Germline assignment: CDR1 DFQATT and CDR2 SNEGSKA (reference sequence). CDR3 in DNA: TGCAGTGGGGAAAGGGTAGCGGGTTACAATGAGCAGTACTTC. Translation: CSGERVAGYNEQYF.

This clonotype was seen a handful of times. The chain employs TRBV28 and TRBJ2-1; tentatively, D is TRBD1 (6 bases). The CDR3 totals 14 residues. The ends were cut back, 5 bases at V and 8 bases at J, with 16 bases in the middle. The germline gives CDR1 MDHEN, CDR2 SYDVKM. CDR3 bases: TGTGCCAGCAGTGTAACGGGCAGGGGCCATGAGCAGTTCTTC. Residues: CASSVTGRGHEQFF.

The chain joins TRBV5-6 to TRBJ1-1; D is unclear. This CDR3 region has 15 residues. Looked up from germline, CDR1 is SGHDT and CDR2 is YYEEEE. V was clipped by 3 bases and J by 1 base, with 13 bases between them. CDR3 region: CASSSPKGPNTEAFF. CDR3 DNA: TGTGCCAGCAGCTCCCCGAAGGGCCCGAACACTGAAGCTTTCTTT.

This clonotype has ten or more counts. The chain joins TRBV27 to TRBJ2-7; TRBD2 is a possible D gene (6 bases). In germline, CDR1 is MNHEY, CDR2 SMNVEV (reference sequence). The V and J ends lost 2 bases and 3 bases respectively, with 11 bases between them. This CDR3 is built from 14 residues. CDR3 nucleotide sequence: TGTGCCAGCAGTTTAAGGGGAGGTATCTACGAGCAGTACTTC. Translation: CASSLRGGIYEQYF.

This chain joins TRBV10-3 and TRBJ1-5; TRBD1 might be the D (6 bases). V shed 1 base and J shed 5 bases, with 15 bases lying between them. The CDR3 totals 16 residues. Germline V gene lookup returns CDR1 ENHRY and CDR2 SYGVKD. CDR3 loop: CAISEFLTGIHQPQHF. CDR3 DNA sequence: TGTGCCATCAGTGAGTTCTTGACAGGAATACATCAGCCCCAGCATTTT.

This clonotype was seen just once. This sequence joins TRBV27 and TRBJ2-7; D possibly corresponds to TRBD1 (6 bases). V lost 2 bases and J lost 0, with 11 bases in between. Germline V lookup: CDR1 MNHEY, CDR2 SMNVEV (reference sequence). The length of the CDR3 is 15 residues. CDR3 sequence (DNA): TGTGCCAGCAGTTTAGCGGACAGCCTCTCCTACGAGCAGTACTTC. Encoded protein: CASSLADSLSYEQYF.

This clonotype was picked up a small number of times. The V and J genes are TRBV24-1 and TRBJ2-5, with no clear D. With 2 bases removed from V and 2 bases from J, the gap between germline ends came to 8 bases. The CDR3 totals 14 residues. From germline, CDR1 is KGHDR and CDR2 SFDVKD. The CDR3 DNA reads as TGTGCCACCAGTGATTCGGGCCGGCAAGAGACCCAGTACTTC. Translated: CATSDSGRQETQYF.

The table lists this clonotype with a few counts. V usage is TRBV12-3 or TRBV12-4 and J usage is TRBJ1-1; tentative D call: TRBD1 (6 bases). Trimming removed 2 bases at V and 5 bases at J, with 12 bases between. The CDR3 runs 14 residues. The CDR3 region has the DNA TGTGCCAGCAGTTTAACAGGGATGTGGACTGAAGCTTTCTTT. Its protein is CASSLTGMWTEAFF.

This clonotype was observed a few times. The chain couples TRBV11-2 to TRBJ2-6, with 8 bases lining up with TRBD1. Germline V gene sequence: CDR1 SGHAT, CDR2 FQNNGV. Unmatched junction bases numbered 14, after V lost 4 bases and J lost 0 bases. The CDR3 sequence is 20 residues long. CDR3 in amino acids: CASSSYDRGRQSSGANVLTF. CDR3 in DNA: TGTGCCAGCAGCTCGTACGACAGGGGAAGACAAAGCTCTGGGGCCAACGTCCTGACTTTC.

In this sample, this clonotype turned up a few times. The chain recombines TRBV10-3 with TRBJ1-2; D may be TRBD1 (6 bases). The V end lost 6 bases, the J end lost 1 base, and 9 bases lay between the germline ends. The germline V gene encodes CDR1 ENHRY and CDR2 SYGVKD. The CDR3 has 13 residues. CDR3 sequence (DNA): TGTGCCATCAGGGAACAGGGTAACTATGGCTACACCTTC. Its translation is CAIREQGNYGYTF.

This clonotype was detected only once. A much larger clone differs from this one at a single base, so this may be a read error. The V and J genes are TRBV12-3 or TRBV12-4 and TRBJ2-3; possibly TRBD2 for D (6 bases). The CDR3 extends over 15 amino acids. The CDR3 DNA follows: TGTGCCAGCAGCCCGGGACTCCATTCCACAGATGCGCAGTATTTT. This sequence encodes CASSPGLHSTDAQYF.